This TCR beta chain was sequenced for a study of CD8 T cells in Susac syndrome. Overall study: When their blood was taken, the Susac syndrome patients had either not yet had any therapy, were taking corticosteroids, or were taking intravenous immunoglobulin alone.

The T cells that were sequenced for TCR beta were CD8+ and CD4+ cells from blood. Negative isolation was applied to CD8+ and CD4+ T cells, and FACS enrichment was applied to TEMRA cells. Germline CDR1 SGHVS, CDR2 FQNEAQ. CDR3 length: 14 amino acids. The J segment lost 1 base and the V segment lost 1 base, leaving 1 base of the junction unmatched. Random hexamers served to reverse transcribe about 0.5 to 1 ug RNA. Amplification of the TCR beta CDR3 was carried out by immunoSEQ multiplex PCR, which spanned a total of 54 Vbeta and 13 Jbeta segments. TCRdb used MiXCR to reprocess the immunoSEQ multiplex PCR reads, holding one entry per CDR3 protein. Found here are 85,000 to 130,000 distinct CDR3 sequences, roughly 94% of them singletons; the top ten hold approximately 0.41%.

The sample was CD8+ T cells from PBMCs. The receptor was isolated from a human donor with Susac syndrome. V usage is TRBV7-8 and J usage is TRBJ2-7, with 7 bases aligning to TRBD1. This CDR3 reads CASSLGDRSYEQYF. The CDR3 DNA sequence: TGTGCCAGCAGCTTAGGGGACAGATCCTACGAGCAGTACTTC.